A selection of T cell receptor beta chains follows, all from one sample in a study of T cell repertoires in aging, cancer and after chemotherapy. One entry per CDR3 protein results from TCRdb running MiXCR on the multiplex PCR reads. The sample records over 2,000 distinct CDR3 sequences, more than 25% being singletons. The specimen was blood. These receptors all come from a human donor in good health. Each CDR3 is given with its conserved first and last residue.

V gene: TRBV5-1
CDR3 protein: CASSLAGLAAGELFF

V gene: TRBV6-1
CDR3 protein: CASIWTGGDEQYF

V gene: TRBV4-3
CDR3 protein: CASSQGRWETQYF

V gene: TRBV18
CDR3 protein: CASSHRGLGTDTQYF

V gene: TRBV19
CDR3 protein: CASSQGLAAGELFF

V gene: TRBV7-2
CDR3 protein: CASRNPGTTSYEQYF

V gene: TRBV6-2/TRBV6-3
CDR3 protein: CASSYIQGSEKLFF

V gene: TRBV6-5
CDR3 protein: CASSYSKLGFEKLFF

V gene: TRBV28
CDR3 protein: CASRSGQGGFGANVLTF

V gene: TRBV12-3/TRBV12-4
CDR3 protein: CASSFRLAGGGDRVEQFF

V gene: TRBV6-2/TRBV6-3
CDR3 protein: CATTGTSGTDTQYF

V gene: TRBV12-3/TRBV12-4
CDR3 protein: CASSPGSRNSYNYGYTF

V gene: TRBV6-2/TRBV6-3
CDR3 protein: CASTLGGNQPQHF

V gene: TRBV19
CDR3 protein: CASSDRGRYEQYF

V gene: TRBV5-1
CDR3 protein: CASSLAPGLAGANEQFF

V gene: TRBV7-9
CDR3 protein: CASSLSWGNTIYF

V gene: TRBV5-4
CDR3 protein: CASSRSGLAFGELFF

V gene: TRBV4-3
CDR3 protein: CASSQGVRPSTDTQYF

V gene: TRBV19
CDR3 protein: CASSRTSGGASYNEQFF

V gene: TRBV27
CDR3 protein: CASRFMASTGELFF

V gene: TRBV29-1
CDR3 protein: CSVEDRKREGPDTQYF

V gene: TRBV12-3/TRBV12-4
CDR3 protein: CASSFGSYGYTF

V gene: TRBV7-9
CDR3 protein: CASSLATSGTDTQYF

V gene: TRBV6-2/TRBV6-3
CDR3 protein: CASRGQGGADTQYF